Listed here are 7 T cell receptor beta chains from one sample, sequenced in a study of prognosis after radiotherapy for stage I lung cancer. Genomic DNA served as the source from which two-round multiplex PCR generated TCR beta CDR3 amplicons. First-round PCR used primers specific to each TRBV and TRBJ gene. In TCRdb, the multiplex PCR reads were re-called with MiXCR into one record per CDR3 protein. This table has more than 15,000 distinct CDR3 sequences, about 43% appearing once. The specimen was PBMCs, collected before or after stereotactic body radiation therapy (not recorded which). Receptors were obtained from a donor of 50 years or more with non-small cell lung cancer.

In its sample, this clonotype is medium-sized (0.01 to 0.1%). The V gene is TRBV28, the J gene TRBJ2-7; the D gene is possibly TRBD1 (7 bases). Germline V CDR1 and CDR2: MDHEN, SYDVKM. This CDR3 has 14 residues. V was clipped by 10 bases and J by 2 bases, with 18 bases between them. In nucleotides, the CDR3 is TGTGCCACCCTAAGCGGGCAGGGGGCCTACGAGCAGTACTTC. Its protein is CATLSGQGAYEQYF.

The chain uses TRBV5-4 and TRBJ1-4, with 10 bases aligning to TRBD1. J gave up 8 bases and V 0 bases, and 7 bases lay outside the gene matches. There are 16 residues in the CDR3. Germline V gene sequence: CDR1 SGHNT, CDR2 YYREEE (reference sequence). This CDR3 reads CASSLAGTGAAEKLFF. The CDR3 DNA is TGTGCCAGCAGCTTGGCGGGGACAGGGGCGGCCGAAAAACTGTTTTTT.

The chain recombines TRBV19 with TRBJ1-1; D possibly corresponds to TRBD1 (6 bases). The V end was cut by 0 bases, the J end by 6 bases, with 14 bases between. This CDR3 is 15 amino acids long. The V gene's germline CDR1 is LNHDA and CDR2 SQIVND (reference sequence). CDR3 sequence reads: CASSIEPGAFAEAFF. CDR3 coding DNA: TGTGCCAGTAGTATAGAACCGGGGGCGTTTGCTGAAGCTTTCTTT.

V is TRBV15 and J is TRBJ2-2; D could derive from TRBD1 or TRBD2 (5 bases each). V lost 6 bases and J lost 7, with 18 bases in between. The CDR3 totals 15 residues. Germline CDR1 reads LNHNV; CDR2 reads YYDKDF (reference sequence). The CDR3: CATRGSGLLGGELFF. For the CDR3, the DNA is TGTGCCACCAGGGGGTCGGGGCTGCTAGGCGGGGAGCTGTTTTTT.

By share, this clonotype ranks as medium-sized. This sequence joins TRBV5-1 and TRBJ1-6, with 8 nucleotides matching TRBD1. CDR1 is SGHRS and CDR2 is YFSETQ in the germline V gene. J was trimmed by 5 bases and V by 0 bases; bases with no gene match: 4. CDR3 length equals 16 residues. The CDR3 DNA reads TGCGCCAGCAGCTTGGACGGACAGGGCAATAATTCACCCCTCCACTTT. It yields the protein CASSLDGQGNNSPLHF.

The chain has TRBV12-3 or TRBV12-4 and TRBJ2-5, with D perhaps matching TRBD1 (5 bases). The CDR3 spans 19 residues. The V and J ends lost 1 base and 2 bases respectively, with 23 bases between them. As DNA, the CDR3 is TGTGCCAGCAGTTTAGAGGGGCAAATTGGTGGAATCCTACAAGAGACCCAGTACTTC. Translation gives CASSLEGQIGGILQETQYF.

Details on this clonotype: This likely reflects a read error, since a far larger clone is one base away. J is TRBJ2-7 and V is TRBV6-1, with 9 bases fitting TRBD1. Looked up from germline, CDR1 is MNHNS and CDR2 is SASEGT. Trimming took 7 bases from V and 7 from J; bases not matched to a gene: 8. The CDR3 length is 13 residues. The CDR3 region is CASTTDRGHEQYF. The CDR3 bases are TGTGCCAGCACCACGGACAGGGGACATGAGCAGTACTTC.